These 32 T cell receptor beta chains share one sample of origin, sequenced in a study of blood T cell repertoires in COVID-19. Profiled with immunoSEQ multiplex PCR; TCRdb holds only in-frame clones, not every one. The sample shows about 150,000 clones, roughly nine tenths of them seen only once. The sample comprised peripheral blood. These receptors came from a man between 60 and 75 years old with acute or convalescent COVID-19.

The chain couples TRBV6-5 to TRBJ2-1, with D possibly matching TRBD1 (5 bases). V was shortened by 5 bases and J by 10 bases, with 12 bases between the two germline ends. The CDR3 runs to 12 residues. The germline V gene has CDR1 MNHEY and CDR2 SVGAGI. CDR3 amino acids: CASSKGLTEQFF. The CDR3 DNA follows: TGTGCCAGCAGTAAGGGGCTGACAGAGCAGTTCTTC.

The V gene is TRBV2, the J gene TRBJ1-2; unclear D gene. Trimming removed 8 bases at V and 8 bases at J, with 21 bases between. From germline, CDR1 is SNHLY and CDR2 FYNNEI. The CDR3 contains 14 residues. The CDR3 sequence is CASSTGFVARGYTF. For the CDR3, the DNA is TGTGCCAGCTCCACCGGGTTTGTGGCGAGGGGCTACACCTTC.

This chain connects TRBV7-8 to TRBJ1-5, with TRBD1 identical over 7 bases. Trimming took 1 base from V and 3 from J; bases not matched to a gene: 3. The CDR3 totals 15 residues. CDR1 is SGHVS and CDR2 is FQNEAQ in the germline V gene. CDR3 in amino acids: CASSLGTGDNQPQHF. In DNA form, the CDR3 reads TGTGCCAGCAGCTTAGGGACAGGAGACAATCAGCCCCAGCATTTT.

The rearrangement links TRBV24-1 to TRBJ2-2, with a weak D call TRBD2 (6 bases). The CDR3 has 16 residues. With 0 bases removed from V and 3 bases from J, the gap between germline ends came to 10 bases. The germline V gene encodes CDR1 KGHDR and CDR2 SFDVKD. The CDR3 region has the DNA TGTGCCACCAGTGATTTGGGAGGGTTCGACACCGGGGAGCTGTTTTTT. This gives the protein CATSDLGGFDTGELFF.

This chain connects TRBV6-5 to TRBJ1-2; D is undetermined. This CDR3 has 15 amino acids. Germline V lookup: CDR1 MNHEY, CDR2 SVGAGI. The ends were cut back, 5 bases at V and 4 bases at J, with 17 bases in the middle. The CDR3 nucleotides read TGTGCCAGCAGTAGAGCCGGACTCCAATTCTATGGCTACACCTTC. Its translation is CASSRAGLQFYGYTF.

The chain uses TRBV3-1 (or the pseudogene TRBV3-2) and TRBJ2-7; 7 bases align to TRBD2. With 2 bases clipped from V and 6 bases from J, the junction kept 13 bases outside the gene matches. The germline V gene encodes CDR1 LGHDT and CDR2 YNNKEL (reference sequence). CDR3 length: 16 residues. The CDR3 sequence: CASSQLSGRQMSEQYF. The CDR3 nucleotides are TGTGCCAGCAGCCAACTCTCCGGGAGGCAAATGAGCGAGCAGTACTTC.

The chain carries TRBV2 and TRBJ1-6; the match to TRBD1 covers 8 bases. This CDR3 spans 16 amino acids. V lost 2 bases and J lost 1; bases outside the gene matches: 1. Germline V CDR1 and CDR2: SNHLY, FYNNEI. The CDR3 loop reads CASSEQGASYNSPLHF. The CDR3 coding sequence is TGTGCCAGCAGTGAACAGGGGGCATCCTATAATTCACCCCTCCACTTT.

The genes are TRBV5-4 and TRBJ2-7; 7 bases map to TRBD1. Germline V gene data show CDR1 as SGHNT and CDR2 as YYREEE (reference sequence). The CDR3 sequence is 14 residues long. The junction had 8 bases not matched to a gene; V was cut back by 2 bases and J by 6 bases. CDR3 amino acids: CASSFETGYAEQYF. In nucleotides, the CDR3 is TGTGCCAGCAGCTTCGAGACAGGGTACGCCGAGCAGTACTTC.

This rearrangement joins TRBV24-1 to TRBJ2-1; the D gene is possibly TRBD2 (5 bases). The CDR3 covers 15 residues. The V end was cut by 3 bases, the J end by 7 bases, with 15 bases between. CDR1 and CDR2 from the germline V gene are KGHDR and SFDVKD. The CDR3 nucleotides read TGTGCCACCAGTGATGGTGCGGGCCGGCGTAATGAGCAGTTCTTC. Its protein product is CATSDGAGRRNEQFF.

This rearrangement joins TRBV5-5 to TRBJ1-3; no clear D gene. The ends were cut back, 4 bases at V and 8 bases at J, with 13 bases in the middle. From germline, CDR1 is SGHKS and CDR2 YYEKEE (reference sequence). CDR3 length: 13 amino acids. The CDR3 region is CASSVGRADTIYF. CDR3 sequence (DNA): TGTGCCAGCAGCGTGGGGAGGGCTGACACCATATATTTT.

This chain uses TRBV6-2 or TRBV6-3 with TRBJ2-5; D uncertain. This CDR3 comprises 11 residues. Germline lookup yields CDR1 MNHEY and CDR2 SVGEGT. Trimming took 6 bases from V and 5 from J, leaving 7 bases between them. The CDR3 region is CASSYPETQYF. The CDR3 bases are TGTGCCAGCAGCTATCCCGAGACCCAGTACTTC.

This clone has more than one count but fewer than ten. The chain joins TRBV7-2 to TRBJ1-3, with 7 bases identical to TRBD1. CDR1 is SGHTA and CDR2 is FQGNSA in the germline V gene. The trim removed 2 bases at V and 0 bases at J, leaving 10 bases unmatched. The CDR3 totals 18 residues. The CDR3 reads CASSLTANRGGSGNTIYF. The CDR3 DNA follows: TGTGCCAGCAGCTTAACTGCAAACAGGGGAGGCTCTGGAAACACCATATATTTT. Complete variable domain (other parts from reference TRBV7-2 and TRBJ1-3): GAGVSQSPSNKVTEKGKDVELRCDPISGHTALYWYRQSLGQGLEFLIYFQGNSAPDKSGLPSDRFSAERTGGSVSTLTIQRTQQEDSAVYLCASSLTANRGGSGNTIYFGEGSWLTVV.

This chain links TRBV10-3 with TRBJ2-3; 10 bases fit TRBD2. CDR1 and CDR2 from the germline V gene are ENHRY and SYGVKD. CDR3 length: 16 amino acids. V gave up 0 bases and J gave up 9 bases; unmatched junction bases: 9. The CDR3: CAISESSSGGGGTQYF. DNA of the CDR3: TGTGCCATCAGTGAGTCGTCTAGCGGGGGCGGGGGCACGCAGTATTTT.

The chain links TRBV6-5 to TRBJ1-1; 8 bases fit TRBD1. This CDR3 contains 14 residues. Germline lookup yields CDR1 MNHEY and CDR2 SVGAGI. Trimming removed 2 bases from V and 4 bases from J; junction bases left unmatched: 3. Here the CDR3 reads CASSYDRGGTEAFF. The CDR3 coding sequence is TGTGCCAGCAGTTACGACAGGGGAGGCACTGAAGCTTTCTTT.

J is TRBJ2-1 and V is TRBV9, with 9 bases identical to TRBD1. The CDR3 has 15 amino acids. The J segment lost 12 bases and the V segment lost 0 bases, leaving 10 bases of the junction unmatched. The germline gives CDR1 SGDLS, CDR2 YYNGEE. CDR3 loop: CASSVEGAQGAGQFF. DNA for the CDR3: TGTGCCAGCAGCGTAGAAGGGGCACAGGGGGCTGGGCAGTTCTTC.

This chain connects TRBV5-1 to TRBJ2-5; a possible D gene is TRBD1 (5 bases). The CDR3 loop spans 14 amino acids. Germline values: CDR1 SGHRS, CDR2 YFSETQ. V lost 4 bases to trimming and J lost 5 bases, with 15 bases between them. The CDR3 loop is CASSARQGEETQYF. CDR3 nucleotide sequence: TGCGCCAGCAGCGCGCGGCAGGGCGAGGAGACCCAGTACTTC.

The chain recombines TRBV15 with TRBJ1-2; weak D call: TRBD1 (6 bases). CDR3 length: 14 amino acids. Germline V gene lookup returns CDR1 LNHNV and CDR2 YYDKDF (reference sequence). V lost 0 bases, J lost 5 bases, and 10 bases lay in between. Written as DNA, the CDR3 is TGTGCCACCAGCAGAGAGGGGGCTGGTTATGGCTACACCTTC. This sequence encodes CATSREGAGYGYTF. Full variable domain (remainder filled in from reference TRBV15 and TRBJ1-2): DAMVIQNPRYQVTQFGKPVTLSCSQTLNHNVMYWYQQKSSQAPKLLFHYYDKDFNNEADTPDNFQSRRPNTSFCFLDIRSPGLGDTAMYLCATSREGAGYGYTFGSGTRLTVV.

This chain joins TRBV7-9 and TRBJ2-5; possibly TRBD1 for D (6 bases). Germline lookup yields CDR1 SEHNR and CDR2 FQNEAQ (reference sequence). This CDR3 is built from 15 residues. Trimming pared 2 bases from V and 5 bases from J, leaving 15 bases between. The DNA of the CDR3 is TGTGCCAGCAGCTTAAGGCAGGGGTCGGGGGAGACCCAGTACTTC. Translating gives CASSLRQGSGETQYF.

The rearrangement uses TRBV6-6 and TRBJ2-5; 7 nucleotides match TRBD2. The ends lost 10 bases at V and 0 bases at J; junction bases unmatched: 8. Germline V gene sequence: CDR1 MNHNY, CDR2 SVGAGI (reference sequence). The CDR3 contains 14 residues. The CDR3 region is CAIFPGGYQETQYF. CDR3 DNA sequence: TGTGCCATCTTCCCCGGGGGGTACCAAGAGACCCAGTACTTC.

This chain uses TRBV7-3 with TRBJ2-5; D might be TRBD2 (5 bases). Trimming left V 5 bases short and J 4 bases short, with 11 bases between. Germline V gene data show CDR1 as SGHTA and CDR2 as FQGTGA. This CDR3 spans 13 amino acids. As DNA, the CDR3 is TGTGCCAGCAGCCCCGACTATGGAGAGACCCAGTACTTC. Translation gives CASSPDYGETQYF.

The V call is TRBV5-6, the J call TRBJ1-5, with D tentatively TRBD1 (6 bases). With 4 bases removed from V and 5 bases from J, the gap between germline ends came to 10 bases. CDR1 SGHDT and CDR2 YYEEEE come from the germline V gene. This CDR3 region has 13 residues. CDR3 region: CASSLRGYQPQHF. DNA for the CDR3: TGTGCCAGCAGCCTGAGGGGGTATCAGCCCCAGCATTTT.

CDR3 sequence (DNA): TGTGCCAGCAGCCTCAGGGAAAATCAGCCCCAGCATTTT. This sequence encodes CASSLRENQPQHF. The rearrangement links TRBV12-3 or TRBV12-4 to TRBJ1-5; D is possibly TRBD1 (5 bases). This CDR3 is built from 13 residues. V shed 6 bases and J shed 4 bases, with 10 bases lying between them.

This clone was seen only once. The CDR3 loop reads CASSTDSPTGELFF. The CDR3 bases are TGTGCCAGCTCGACTGACAGCCCCACCGGGGAGCTGTTTTTT. This chain uses TRBV18 with TRBJ2-2, with D tentatively TRBD1 (5 bases). The V gene's germline CDR1 is KGHSH and CDR2 LQKENI. The CDR3 runs 14 residues. Trimming left V 6 bases short and J 4 bases short, with 12 bases between.

CDR3 region: CASSPLGQGSNEQFF. CDR3 DNA: TGTGCCAGCTCACCACTGGGACAGGGGAGCAATGAGCAGTTCTTC. J is TRBJ2-1 and V is TRBV18, with 10 bases fitting TRBD1. Germline values: CDR1 KGHSH, CDR2 LQKENI. This CDR3 region has 15 residues. Germline trimming cut 1 base from V and 6 bases from J; bases unmatched to any gene: 3. The whole variable domain, remainder taken from reference TRBV18 and TRBJ2-1, is NAGVMQNPRHLVRRRGQEARLRCSPMKGHSHVYWYRQLPEEGLKFMVYLQKENIIDESGMPKERFSAEFPKEGPSILRIQQVVRGDSAAYFCASSPLGQGSNEQFFGPGTRLTVL.

V is TRBV18 and J is TRBJ2-7; weak D call: TRBD1 (6 bases). The germline CDR1 and CDR2 sequences are KGHSH and LQKENI. The ends were cut back, 3 bases at V and 6 bases at J, with 21 bases in the middle. The CDR3 contains 16 residues. The CDR3 DNA reads as TGTGCCAGCTCACCCACACCTAGTAACAGGGTCGGCGAGCAGTACTTC. Protein sequence: CASSPTPSNRVGEQYF.

The chain uses TRBV7-6 and TRBJ2-5; 12 bases match TRBD2. The V gene's germline CDR1 is SGHVS and CDR2 FNYEAQ. Unmatched junction bases numbered 6, after V lost 5 bases and J lost 8 bases. The length of the CDR3 is 14 residues. The CDR3 loop reads CASSISSGGATQYF. CDR3 in DNA: TGTGCCAGCAGCATTTCTAGCGGGGGGGCTACCCAGTACTTC.

This rearrangement joins TRBV25-1 to TRBJ1-1; D gene ambiguous. Germline V lookup: CDR1 MGHDK, CDR2 SYGVNS. V lost 3 bases and J 2 bases, leaving 10 bases between the germline ends. CDR3 length equals 14 residues. CDR3 sequence: CASSDLSTNTEAFF. In DNA form, the CDR3 reads TGTGCCAGCAGTGACCTCTCAACTAACACTGAAGCTTTCTTT.

The chain uses TRBV27 and TRBJ1-1; D perhaps matches TRBD1 (5 bases). Trimming left V 4 bases short and J 3 bases short, with 15 bases between. Germline CDR1 is MNHEY and CDR2 is SMNVEV (reference sequence). This CDR3 has 15 amino acids. CDR3 DNA sequence: TGTGCCAGCAGTTCCCCAGCGGGGGGGTACACTGAAGCTTTCTTT. Encoded protein: CASSSPAGGYTEAFF.

This clone was counted between two and nine times. This chain joins TRBV5-6 and TRBJ2-2; D is undetermined. This CDR3 contains 13 residues. Germline CDR1 and CDR2: SGHDT and YYEEEE. V was pared by 4 bases and J by 1 base, with 5 bases between. The CDR3 coding sequence is TGTGCCAGCAGCGACATGAACACCGGGGAGCTGTTTTTT. Translation gives CASSDMNTGELFF.

This chain joins TRBV15 and TRBJ2-7; 9 bases map to TRBD1. Germline-derived CDR1 and CDR2 are LNHNV and YYDKDF (reference sequence). Losses at the gene ends were 5 bases for V and 3 bases for J; bases not matched to a gene: 8. This CDR3 contains 15 residues. The DNA for the CDR3 is TGTGCCACCAGCGGGAGCGGGACAGGGTTCTACGAGCAGTACTTC. This encodes CATSGSGTGFYEQYF.

The chain joins TRBV12-5 to TRBJ2-7; weak D call: TRBD2 (6 bases). This CDR3 contains 14 residues. Germline V gene data show CDR1 as LGHNT and CDR2 as FRNRAP. The V and J ends lost 1 base and 3 bases respectively, with 10 bases between them. In DNA, the CDR3 is TGTGCTAGTGGTTTGGGACCGGAGGGCTACGAGCAGTACTTC. Its protein is CASGLGPEGYEQYF. The full variable domain, with the rest looked up from reference TRBV12-5 and TRBJ2-7, is DARVTQTPRHKVTEMGQEVTMRCQPILGHNTVFWYRQTMMQGLELLAYFRNRAPLDDSGMPKDRFSAEMPDATLATLKIQPSEPRDSAVYFCASGLGPEGYEQYFGPGTRLTVT.

The J gene is TRBJ1-1, the V gene TRBV3-1 (or the pseudogene TRBV3-2); the match to TRBD1 covers 7 bases. V was clipped by 4 bases and J by 6 bases; unmatched bases: 5. CDR1 is LGHDT and CDR2 is YNNKEL in the germline V gene (reference sequence). This CDR3 has 13 amino acids. The CDR3 here is CASSRTGGAEAFF. The CDR3 region has the DNA TGTGCCAGCAGCCGGACAGGAGGCGCTGAAGCTTTCTTT.